This TCR beta chain came from a study of cytomegalovirus exposure and HLA in healthy donors. Notes on the study in general: Several top significant clusters appeared, in a later analysis, to be linked to common viral pathogens. A link between a missense DCLRE1C variant and TCR beta V- and J-gene trimming emerged from a later analysis. With high specificity and sensitivity, the classifier reportedly diagnosed cytomegalovirus status. It was shown in a later analysis that HLA-associated TCR beta chains were more clonally expanded than other, equally common chains.

The CDR3 loop spans 16 amino acids. In germline, CDR1 is MGHRA, CDR2 YSYEKL. Trimming removed 8 bases from V and 0 bases from J, with 17 bases in between. Only a few counts were recorded for this clone. The antigen is undetermined. The study ran its PCR with 60 Vbeta and 13 Jbeta primers. Clones were read by immunoSEQ multiplex PCR, and TCRdb kept only the in-frame ones, dropping some. The sample yields approximately 100,000 clones, about 76% seen once. The source material was PBMCs. This receptor was obtained from a woman between 35 and 50 years old in good health and CMV-seropositive. V is TRBV4-1 and J is TRBJ1-5, with D tentatively TRBD1 (6 bases). The CDR3 coding sequence is TGCGCCAGCGGCCGGGACACAGGAAATAGCAATCAGCCCCAGCATTTT. Protein product: CASGRDTGNSNQPQHF.